The TCR beta chain described here comes from a study of blood T cell repertoires in COVID-19. On the study more broadly: Both acute and convalescent COVID-19 samples were obtained from the United States, Italy and Spain.

Per the study methods: Amplification from reference gene primers served as the basis for estimated nucleated cell counts. Data came from immunoSEQ multiplex PCR; TCRdb stores just in-frame clones and leaves some out. Clonal size and the V and J genes are those of that table, whereas D and trimming came from the DNA. The data show just over 300,000 clones, with 90% seen just once and 3.5% to 4.5% held by the top ten. The CDR3 has 16 amino acids. Trimming took 1 base from V and 4 from J, leaving 14 bases between them. Germline V lookup: CDR1 SGHTA, CDR2 FQGNSA. This TCR was recovered from a woman aged 18-29 years with acute COVID-19. The material sequenced was PBMCs or T cells enriched from blood (not recorded which). The chain uses TRBV7-2 and TRBJ2-1; weak D call: TRBD2 (6 bases). CDR3 nucleotides: TGTGCCAGCAGCTTAGAAATAGCGGATTTTTACAATGAGCAGTTCTTC. It specifies CASSLEIADFYNEQFF.